This TCR beta chain was identified in a study of T cells in tuberculosis. Across the whole study: A South African cohort included IGRA-negative adolescents, latently infected IGRA-positive adolescents and adults with active tuberculosis. Study outcomes and limitations: Cases with active tuberculosis were adults, while controls were adolescents. Smaller alpha distances in active tuberculosis partly reflected shorter CDR3-alpha lengths.

Concerning this clone: Its antigen is undetermined.

Repertoires were generated with immunoSEQ multiplex PCR, while TCRdb's copy carries only in-frame clones and drops some. Of roughly 35,000 clones in the sample, 90% to 95% were seen once. The CDR3 length is 15 residues. V trimming: 2 bases; J trimming: 0 bases; junction bases outside the gene matches: 1. Germline lookup yields CDR1 SGHDN and CDR2 FVKESK. This clonotype originated in a donor aged 10 to 29 with latent tuberculosis or without tuberculosis infection. Some clones in this sample may be carry-over from other donors' samples. The chain has TRBV14 and TRBJ1-2; 9 bases line up with TRBD1. Sequencing was carried out using PBMCs. CDR3 sequence reads: CASSQWTGANYGYTF. CDR3 in DNA: TGTGCCAGCAGCCAATGGACAGGGGCTAACTATGGCTACACCTTC.